Listed here are 4 T cell receptor beta chains from one sample, sequenced in a study of shared T cell receptors in the human thymus (dated by TCRdb to the early 2020s). To prepare the library, the immunoSEQ multiplex PCR assay was applied. This immuneACCESS table, as held by TCRdb, lists in-frame sequences with V and J called but not all clones. Of the missing ones, under half trace to an unresolved V gene in checked studies; the others have no known cause. A total of hundreds of thousands of clones appear in this sample, around 87% of them only once. The ten biggest clones cover 0.0094% of the sample. These data are also associated with another study on human thymus T cells.

Sequencing input: thymocytes. Source of these receptors: a boy under two years old with a congenital heart defect. Donor details come from another sample of the same person, matched by shared clones.

The sample holds a few counts of this clone. The V and J genes are TRBV14 and TRBJ1-6; the D gene is possibly TRBD1 (5 bases). V lost 3 bases to trimming and J lost 7 bases, with 16 bases between them. The CDR3 spans 16 residues. Germline V gene lookup returns CDR1 SGHDN and CDR2 FVKESK. The CDR3 coding sequence is TGTGCCAGCAGCCAGGGGGGTCCGGCCCCAAATTCACCCCTCCACTTT. It encodes CASSQGGPAPNSPLHF.

This chain uses TRBV5-1 with TRBJ1-1, with D possibly matching TRBD1 (6 bases). This CDR3 is built from 18 residues. V lost 7 bases and J lost 4, with 29 bases in between. Germline V CDR1 and CDR2: SGHRS, YFSETQ. The CDR3 region is CASFPLLGDTLSGTEAFF. The CDR3 nucleotides are TGCGCCAGCTTCCCCTTGCTTGGGGACACCCTAAGCGGCACTGAAGCTTTCTTT.

This rearrangement joins TRBV19 to TRBJ2-4, with D maybe TRBD1 (5 bases). The CDR3 extends over 13 amino acids. CDR1 is LNHDA and CDR2 is SQIVND in the germline V gene (reference sequence). Trimming stripped 3 bases from V and 7 bases from J, with 10 bases between. CDR3 protein: CASSMGQANIQYF. CDR3 in DNA: TGTGCCAGTAGTATGGGGCAGGCGAACATTCAGTACTTC.

This rearrangement joins TRBV27 to TRBJ1-1; possible D gene TRBD1, 6 bases. CDR1 is MNHEY and CDR2 is SMNVEV in the germline V gene (reference sequence). The V and J ends lost 7 bases and 11 bases respectively, with 17 bases between them. This CDR3 is built from 12 residues. CDR3 nucleotides: TGTGCCAGCAATGAAGGGGGGGGATTGGCTTTCTTT. As protein: CASNEGGGLAFF.